Included here is one TCR beta chain sequence, with context. The sample is drawn from a study of T cells in localized non-small cell lung cancer. CDR1 and CDR2 (germline): SGHAT, FQNNGV. This CDR3 spans 12 amino acids. V lost 3 bases to trimming and J lost 3 bases, with 6 bases between them. Assay: immunoSEQ multiplex PCR; the TCRdb copy retains only in-frame clones and omits some. The table records 20,000 to 25,000 clones, 89% of them present only once. The specimen was peripheral blood, collected before any cancer treatment. The receptor was isolated from a man aged 35-69 years with stage I squamous cell lung carcinoma. The V call is TRBV11-2, the J call TRBJ2-7; a weak D match, TRBD1 (5 bases). The CDR3 sequence: CASSFDSYEQYF. Here the CDR3 DNA reads TGTGCCAGCAGCTTCGACAGCTACGAGCAGTACTTC.